The clone carrying this TCR beta chain was detected only a few times. Generated by immunoSEQ multiplex PCR, the TCRdb table keeps only in-frame clones and is missing some. This sample has about 210,000 clones, with about 86% found just once. The CDR3 is 14 residues long. V trimming: 2 bases; J trimming: 7 bases; junction bases outside the gene matches: 4. The germline V gene has CDR1 SNHLY and CDR2 FYNNEI. This sample is drawn from a study of blood T cell repertoires in COVID-19. As for the study in general: Nucleic acid was either cDNA or gDNA, and it came from T cells, B-cell-depleted T cells, or PBMCs.

The clonotype comes from a man between 45 and 60 years old with active or convalescent COVID-19. Sequencing input: peripheral blood. The V and J genes are TRBV2 and TRBJ1-1, with 10 bases aligning to TRBD1. CDR3 nucleotides: TGTGCCAGCAGTGAATGGGGACAGGGGAATGAAGCTTTCTTT. Translation gives CASSEWGQGNEAFF.